The text below deals with one T cell receptor (beta chain). Its antigen is currently unknown. The sample comes from a study of vaccination and CD4 T cells after COVID-19. Treatment specified: roughly nine-day PBMC culture with coronavirus spike peptide pools or control peptides (ViraFEST assay). The germline V gene has CDR1 SNHLY and CDR2 FYNNEI. This CDR3 has 11 amino acids. V was trimmed by 9 bases and J by 0 bases, leaving 5 bases between them. With the Oncomine TCR Beta short-read assay, DNA from cultured CD4+ T cells was sequenced. TCRdb reprocessed the PCR reads with MiXCR, giving one entry per CDR3 protein. Of approximately 10,000 distinct CDR3 sequences listed, 50% to 80% were seen once; the top ten hold about 30%.

Source material: CD4+ T cells from blood, cultured in vitro. The chain is built from TRBV2 and TRBJ1-1, with D hard to call. This clonotype was sampled from a human donor who had recovered from COVID-19. The CDR3 region has the DNA TGTGCCAGTTCTCTGAACACTGAAGCTTTCTTT. It yields the protein CASSLNTEAFF.